This T cell receptor (beta chain) originates from a study of technical replicates of blood from several donors. Sequenced by immunoSEQ multiplex PCR; TCRdb stores in-frame clones only, minus some. Of approximately 95,000 clones in the sample, roughly 96% were seen once. The CDR3 is made up of 11 amino acids. Germline values: CDR1 DFQATT, CDR2 SNEGSKA (reference sequence). V lost 1 base to trimming and J lost 4 bases, with 4 bases between them. The sequence was obtained from a human donor in good health. The specimen sequenced was T cells isolated from PBMCs. The chain uses TRBV20-1 and TRBJ1-2; no reliable D call. The CDR3 protein is CSARGAYGYTF. Written as DNA, the CDR3 is TGCAGTGCTAGAGGCGCCTATGGCTACACCTTC.